This T cell receptor beta chain comes out of a study of cytomegalovirus exposure and HLA in healthy donors (dated by TCRdb to the late 2010s). The study in broad terms: A later analysis indicated that the 120 or so validation repertoires were generated on the platform also employed for the 700 or so repertoires of the first cohort. Besides the first cohort of about 730 subjects, a separate validation cohort made up of over a hundred different subjects was used. High-throughput TCR immunosequencing, statistical association of individual TCRs with disease status, and machine learning were combined to predict cytomegalovirus infection status. The study was designed to test whether signatures of past pathogen exposure could be identified by cataloging public T cell receptors.

As regards this clone: This clone's antigen is unknown. No much larger clonotype is one base removed from it; base qualities were not supplied.

Donors formed part of the validation cohort, which comprised 120 subjects and was distinct from the first cohort of under 800 subjects. The investigation overall reported the following: In both the original and validation cohorts, the classifier was reported to diagnose cytomegalovirus status with high specificity and sensitivity. A later analysis lacked HLA typing for the validation cohort, so it scored co-occurrence in that cohort across all 120 or so repertoires. Across donors, most TCR sequences were observed very rarely, whereas some public TCRs were present in many individuals. A few of the identified cytomegalovirus-associated TCR beta chains were confirmed in vitro to be specific for cytomegalovirus antigens. A later analysis found that TCRs clustered in the first cohort also tended to co-occur in the roughly 120 validation repertoires, with 94% of cluster scores above 0. It was suggested by the authors that the approach could potentially be generalized to other disease states and immunological phenotypes. The study listed 150 to 200 TCR beta chains as associated with cytomegalovirus.

The library relied on the immunoSEQ multiplex PCR assay. The authors' analysis ran thus. A statistical classification framework was developed to diagnose cytomegalovirus status using the catalog of TCR beta chain sequences. The source is immuneACCESS, and TCRdb retained only in-frame sequences with V and J called. Part of the clones is not carried over; for the studies checked, unresolved V genes explain less than half of this, and the remainder is unexplained. Clone size and V and J calls were adopted from that table, with D and trimming inferred from the DNA. In all, the sample holds a few hundred thousand clones, and approximately 88% of those were seen once. Together, the top ten hold around an eighth of the sample. The CDR3 runs 13 residues from the cysteine to the phenylalanine. Here the CDR3 DNA is all that survives: 39 bases in frame from base 1. V is pruned by 6 bases and J by 7 bases, leaving 4 bases of the junction without a gene match. CDR1 and CDR2 were assigned from the germline V gene as MDHEN and SYDVKM.

This receptor chain uses TRBV28 and TRBJ2-5; the central 11 bases match TRBD2. Specimen: PBMCs. The TCR comes from a woman younger than 45 in good health and CMV-seropositive. At the DNA level, the sequence is TGTGCCAGCAGAGAACTAGCGGGAGCGACCCAGTACTTC. Its protein product is CASRELAGATQYF.